These 25 T cell receptor beta chains share one sample of origin, sequenced in a study of blood T cell repertoires in COVID-19. This table comes from immunoSEQ multiplex PCR, and its TCRdb copy is limited to in-frame clones, with some not included. The table has approximately 50,000 clones, around 90% seen once. Source material: peripheral blood. The receptor source for this set is a human donor in a cohort sampled during active COVID-19.

V and J are TRBV15 and TRBJ2-1, with 7 bases that match TRBD2. Per germline, CDR1 LNHNV and CDR2 YYDKDF (reference sequence). CDR3 length: 15 amino acids. V shed 1 base, J shed 2 bases, and the junction held 2 bases outside the gene matches. The CDR3 reads CATSRGAGTYNEQFF. In nucleotides, the CDR3 is TGTGCCACCAGCAGAGGAGCGGGGACCTACAATGAGCAGTTCTTC.

The V gene is TRBV7-3, the J gene TRBJ2-1; tentative D call: TRBD1 (6 bases). CDR3 length equals 14 residues. Germline-derived CDR1 and CDR2 are SGHTA and FQGTGA. V was pared by 2 bases and J by 5 bases, with 10 bases between. CDR3 amino acids: CASSLSGHNNEQFF. The CDR3 region has the DNA TGTGCCAGCAGCTTATCGGGACATAACAATGAGCAGTTCTTC.

This chain connects TRBV18 to TRBJ2-2; D may be TRBD2 (6 bases). Trimming stripped 8 bases from V and 8 bases from J, with 21 bases between. The CDR3 loop spans 15 amino acids. Germline V CDR1 and CDR2: KGHSH, LQKENI. The CDR3: CASQRFPGDFGELFF. CDR3 sequence (DNA): TGTGCCAGCCAACGATTCCCGGGAGATTTTGGGGAGCTGTTTTTT.

This chain joins TRBV18 and TRBJ2-3; 11 nucleotides line up with TRBD2. CDR1 and CDR2 (germline): KGHSH, LQKENI. V lost 3 bases and J lost 2; bases outside the gene matches: 4. The CDR3 runs 16 residues. The CDR3 DNA is TGTGCCAGCTCACCGGGGACTAGCGGATACACAGATACGCAGTATTTT. Amino acids: CASSPGTSGYTDTQYF.

The J gene is TRBJ1-3, the V gene TRBV7-2; TRBD1 aligns across 7 bases. The V and J ends lost 6 bases and 2 bases, in that order; junction bases with no gene match: 4. This CDR3 region has 14 residues. Germline lookup yields CDR1 SGHTA and CDR2 FQGNSA. The DNA of the CDR3 is TGTGCCAGCAGTCCCGGGACAGCTGGAAACACCATATATTTT. Its translation: CASSPGTAGNTIYF.

This clone was found a few times. The J gene is TRBJ1-5, the V gene TRBV27; no reliable D call. Germline CDR1 is MNHEY and CDR2 is SMNVEV (reference sequence). Deletions cut 1 base from V and 5 bases from J, with 12 bases between. This CDR3 comprises 15 residues. The CDR3 reads CASSLFSGPHQPQHF. The CDR3 DNA reads TGTGCCAGCAGTTTATTTTCAGGCCCCCATCAGCCCCAGCATTTT.

The chain links TRBV28 to TRBJ2-7, with TRBD1 identical over 11 bases. This CDR3 has 15 residues. V was pared by 5 bases and J by 2 bases, with 5 bases of the junction left unmatched. The germline gives CDR1 MDHEN, CDR2 SYDVKM. The CDR3 loop is CASSPTGQGAYEQYF. Written as DNA, the CDR3 is TGTGCCAGCAGTCCAACGGGACAGGGGGCCTACGAGCAGTACTTC.

The V and J genes are TRBV11-3 and TRBJ1-6, with TRBD1 matching over 8 bases. Looked up from germline, CDR1 is SGHNT and CDR2 is YENEEA. V shed 0 bases and J 8 bases; nucleotides not matched to a gene: 9. The CDR3 extends over 17 amino acids. The DNA of the CDR3 is TGTGCCAGCAGCTTAGAAGGGGGGACAGGTGAGTATTCACCCCTCCACTTT. It translates to CASSLEGGTGEYSPLHF.

The chain employs TRBV29-1 and TRBJ2-7, with 8 positions matching TRBD2. This CDR3 has 15 residues. V dropped 4 bases and J dropped 4; count of bases not matched to a gene: 12. Looked up from germline, CDR1 is SQVTM and CDR2 is ANQGSEA. The CDR3, as DNA: TGCAGCGTTGGGGGTCTGAGCGGGAGAGTGTACGAGCAGTACTTC. This gives the protein CSVGGLSGRVYEQYF.

The table lists this clone with a count of one. This chain joins TRBV9 and TRBJ2-7; possible D gene TRBD2, 6 bases. The V gene's germline CDR1 is SGDLS and CDR2 YYNGEE. Deletions cut 0 bases from V and 5 bases from J, with 9 bases between. The CDR3 covers 13 residues. The DNA of the CDR3 is TGTGCCAGCAGCGTAGTGGGGGGTCACGAGCAGTACTTC. This sequence encodes CASSVVGGHEQYF.

The chain combines TRBV7-9 with TRBJ1-2; D may be TRBD1 (6 bases). The length of the CDR3 is 12 residues. Germline V gene data show CDR1 as SEHNR and CDR2 as FQNEAQ (reference sequence). V dropped 5 bases and J dropped 7 bases, with 11 bases sitting between them. For the CDR3, the DNA is TGTGCCAGCAGCCGGGACACAGTTGGCTACACCTTC. Its protein product is CASSRDTVGYTF.

The CDR3 loop is CASSYARAGELFF. For the CDR3, the DNA is TGTGCCAGCTCATACGCGAGGGCTGGGGAGCTGTTTTTT. V usage is TRBV18 and J usage is TRBJ2-2, with D perhaps matching TRBD2 (5 bases). The CDR3 runs 13 residues. V was trimmed by 5 bases and J by 8 bases, leaving 12 bases between them. Germline V gives CDR1 KGHSH, CDR2 LQKENI.

The rearrangement joins TRBV2 to TRBJ2-3; D unclear. The germline V and J ends were trimmed by 3 bases and 1 base, with 14 bases remaining between them. This CDR3 contains 16 residues. From germline, CDR1 is SNHLY and CDR2 FYNNEI. The DNA for the CDR3 is TGTGCCAGCAGTGATGAAGTCTTCCGCGGCACAGATACGCAGTATTTT. Translation: CASSDEVFRGTDTQYF. Full variable domain (remainder filled in from reference TRBV2 and TRBJ2-3): EPEVTQTPSHQVTQMGQEVILRCVPISNHLYFYWYRQILGQKVEFLVSFYNNEISEKSEIFDDQFSVERPDGSNFTLKIRSTKLEDSAMYFCASSDEVFRGTDTQYFGPGTRLTVL.

The chain joins TRBV6-5 to TRBJ1-2; D might be TRBD1 (6 bases). This CDR3 is built from 16 residues. Germline V CDR1 and CDR2: MNHEY, SVGAGI. V gave up 3 bases and J gave up 2 bases, with 16 bases separating them. The CDR3: CASSYIGGRKNYGYTF. In DNA, the CDR3 is TGTGCCAGCAGTTATATTGGGGGCAGAAAGAACTATGGCTACACCTTC.

The J gene is TRBJ2-7, the V gene TRBV12-3 or TRBV12-4; D unresolved. The CDR3 length is 12 residues. Trimming took 3 bases from V and 1 from J, leaving 4 bases between them. The CDR3 spells CASSFISYEQYF. The DNA of the CDR3 is TGTGCCAGCAGTTTTATATCCTACGAGCAGTACTTC.

This sequence joins TRBV27 and TRBJ1-2, with D perhaps matching TRBD1 (6 bases). Trimming pared 5 bases from V and 6 bases from J, leaving 16 bases between. Germline V gene data show CDR1 as MNHEY and CDR2 as SMNVEV (reference sequence). There are 14 residues in the CDR3. The CDR3 DNA follows: TGTGCCAGCAGTCCCACCTCAGGGGCGCATGGCTACACCTTC. Protein: CASSPTSGAHGYTF.

The chain couples TRBV4-2 to TRBJ1-2; D is ambiguous. The CDR3 has 12 amino acids. CDR1 is LGHNA and CDR2 is YNFKEQ in the germline V gene. Trimming took off 5 bases at V and 6 bases at J, with 10 bases between the two ends. The CDR3, as DNA: TGTGCCAGCAGCTTCTCTACCAATGGCTACACCTTC. It encodes CASSFSTNGYTF.

CDR3 bases: TGTGCCAGCAGCTTTCGGGAACCCTACAATGAGCAGTTCTTC. Translated: CASSFREPYNEQFF. The rearrangement uses TRBV11-3 and TRBJ2-1; weak D call: TRBD2 (5 bases). V was pared by 3 bases and J by 2 bases, with 8 bases between. The CDR3 is made up of 14 amino acids. CDR1 SGHNT and CDR2 YENEEA come from the germline V gene.

CDR3 in amino acids: CASSLNRGGAPETQYF. The CDR3 DNA follows: TGCGCCAGCAGCTTGAATCGCGGGGGGGCTCCCGAGACCCAGTACTTC. The genes are TRBV5-1 and TRBJ2-5, with 9 bases fitting TRBD2. The CDR3 has 16 residues. From germline, CDR1 is SGHRS and CDR2 YFSETQ. V trimming: 1 base; J trimming: 5 bases; junction bases outside the gene matches: 9.

The J gene is TRBJ2-4, the V gene TRBV2, with D possibly being TRBD2 (6 bases). Germline V gives CDR1 SNHLY, CDR2 FYNNEI. V lost 9 bases and J lost 0, with 9 bases in between. The CDR3 loop spans 13 amino acids. This CDR3 reads CASSGLAKNIQYF. The CDR3, as DNA: TGTGCCAGTTCGGGACTAGCCAAAAACATTCAGTACTTC.

This chain connects TRBV3-1 (or the pseudogene TRBV3-2) to TRBJ2-1; no definite D call. With 5 bases removed from V and 7 bases from J, the gap between germline ends came to 18 bases. The CDR3 contains 15 residues. Germline lookup yields CDR1 LGHDT and CDR2 YNNKEL (reference sequence). CDR3 nucleotide sequence: TGTGCCAGCAGCATGACCACCTCAGCGAGAAATGAGCAGTTCTTC. Amino acids: CASSMTTSARNEQFF.

This clone showed up just once. J is TRBJ2-5 and V is TRBV18, with TRBD2 as a possible D gene (7 bases). The CDR3 length is 14 residues. With 0 bases removed from V and 6 bases from J, the gap between germline ends came to 11 bases. Germline assignment: CDR1 KGHSH and CDR2 LQKENI. The CDR3 DNA reads as TGTGCCAGCTCACCACCGGGGGGGCTAAAGACCCAGTACTTC. Amino acids: CASSPPGGLKTQYF.

The chain is built from TRBV2 and TRBJ2-6; D perhaps matches TRBD1 (5 bases). V was trimmed by 7 bases and J by 0 bases, leaving 19 bases between them. Germline lookup yields CDR1 SNHLY and CDR2 FYNNEI. CDR3 size: 18 residues. In DNA, the CDR3 is TGTGCCAGCATCAAAGGGCAGGGCCGCCGCTCTGGGGCCAACGTCCTGACTTTC. Protein: CASIKGQGRRSGANVLTF.

Only one count was recorded for this clone. The CDR3, as DNA: TGCGCCAGCAGCCAGCTGGGGGGGGAGAGGGCTGAAGCTTTCTTT. It translates to CASSQLGGERAEAFF. The rearrangement joins TRBV5-1 to TRBJ1-1, with D possibly matching TRBD1 (5 bases). CDR1 and CDR2 (germline): SGHRS, YFSETQ. This CDR3 is built from 15 residues. The V and J ends lost 4 bases and 6 bases respectively, with 19 bases between them.

This clone was detected only once. J is TRBJ2-3 and V is TRBV6-2 or TRBV6-3; TRBD2 matches 8 bases. With 1 base clipped from V and 0 bases from J, the junction kept 3 bases outside the gene matches. There are 16 residues in the CDR3. Germline V CDR1 and CDR2: MNHEY, SVGEGT. In DNA, the CDR3 is TGTGCCAGCAGTTACTTGGGACTAGGAAGCACAGATACGCAGTATTTT. Its protein is CASSYLGLGSTDTQYF.